The rows below give T cell receptor beta chains drawn from one sample of a study of tumor and adjacent non-tumor tissue in lung cancer. TCRdb redid the calling of the multiplex PCR reads with MiXCR, one entry per CDR3 protein. The sample contains 90,000 to 100,000 distinct CDR3 sequences, 80% of which appear only once. The sequenced sample consisted of distant non-tumor lung tissue. The source is a man between 60 and 75 years old with small cell lung cancer. Each CDR3 is given with its conserved first and last residue. A D gene is named only where the DNA matches it firmly. A row's size may be missing; if present it is once, few, many or a size class.

>.|TRBJ2-7|.|TRBV29-1
TGCAGCGGCCGGACTTCCTACGAGCAGTACTTC
CSGRTSYEQYF
>.|TRBJ1-1|many|TRBV6-6
TGTGCCACCCAATTCCAAGGAAGCTGGGAAGCTTTCTTT
CATQFQGSWEAFF
>.|TRBJ2-1|medium-sized|TRBV11-2
TGTGCCAGCAGCTTAACGGGAGCAGACTACAATGAGCAGTTCTTC
CASSLTGADYNEQFF
>.|TRBJ1-1|.|TRBV6-5
TGTGCCAGTAGACAATTCATCAGGGAGACTGAAGCTTTCTTT
CASRQFIRETEAFF
>.|TRBJ2-2|.|TRBV11-2
TGTGCCAATAGCTTAGAGTCAGCCGGGGAGCTGTTTTTT
CANSLESAGELFF
>.|TRBJ2-2|.|TRBV12-3/TRBV12-4
TGTGCCAGCCGGGGGAGGATCGGGGAGCTGTTTTTT
CASRGRIGELFF
>.|TRBJ2-1|.|TRBV20-1
TGCAGTGCTAGAGTTCCAGGGGCGAATGAACATTTCTTC
CSARVPGANEHFF
>TRBD1|TRBJ2-3|many|TRBV30
TGTGCCTGGAGTTTGCAGGGGGCAGATACGCAGTATTTT
CAWSLQGADTQYF
>.|TRBJ2-1|.|TRBV10-2
TGTGCCAGCTGCGAGACTGGCCAGGGTAAGCAGTTTTTC
CASCETGQGKQFF
>.|TRBJ1-4|.|TRBV11-2
TGTGCCAGCAGCTTAGAGGTAGGGGGGTCGGGGAAACTGTTTTTT
CASSLEVGGSGKLFF
>TRBD2|TRBJ2-1|.|TRBV6-1
TGTGCCAGCATCTTTAGCGGGAATGGGAATGAGCGGTTCTTC
CASIFSGNGNERFF
>.|TRBJ2-7|.|TRBV6-5
TGTGCCAGCACTTATTTGATTAGCCCCTACGAGCAGTACTTC
CASTYLISPYEQYF
>TRBD2|TRBJ2-1|few|TRBV29-1
TGCAGCCTCGTTTTACTAGCGGGAGGGTACAATGAGCGGTTCTTC
CSLVLLAGGYNERFF
>TRBD1|TRBJ1-2|once|TRBV6-5
TGTGCCAGCAGGGATACAGGGGTGAGGTGTGGCTACACCTTC
CASRDTGVRCGYTF
>TRBD2|TRBJ2-1|.|TRBV5-1
TGCGCCAGCAGACTTCAGGGAGCGGGAGGGGGTGGGCAGTTCTTC
CASRLQGAGGGGQFF
>.|TRBJ1-5|.|TRBV6-1
TGTGACAGCAGTGAATCAGGGGACAATAATCAGCCCCAGCATTTT
CDSSESGDNNQPQHF
>TRBD2|TRBJ2-1|.|TRBV12-3/TRBV12-4
TGTGTCAGCACTTTTAGCGGGACTGAGCAGTTCTTC
CVSTFSGTEQFF
>.|TRBJ2-1|.|TRBV4-2
TGTGCCAGCAGCCATGATGGGTACAATGAGCAGTTCTTC
CASSHDGYNEQFF
>.|TRBJ2-3|.|TRBV29-1
TGCAGCGTTGATGCAGCGTTCACAGATACGCAGTATTTT
CSVDAAFTDTQYF
>TRBD2|TRBJ2-7|.|TRBV29-1
TGCAGCGCGACGCTAGCGGGTAGCTCCTATGAGCACTACTTC
CSATLAGSSYEHYF
>.|TRBJ1-4|.|TRBV29-1
TGCAGCGTTGGGTCGCACGGAACTAATGAAAAACTGTTTTTT
CSVGSHGTNEKLFF
>.|TRBJ2-5|.|TRBV4-1
TGCGCCAGCACCGGGGGTCAAGCCCAGTACTTC
CASTGGQAQYF
>TRBD2|TRBJ2-3|.|TRBV10-1
TGCGCCAGCAGTGAGGTACTAGCGGTGAGGGGCTACACAGATACGCAGTATTTT
CASSEVLAVRGYTDTQYF
>.|TRBJ1-1|.|TRBV4-1
TGCGCCAGCAGCCAACAGGAGGGGAGTATTGAAGCTTTCTTT
CASSQQEGSIEAFF
>.|TRBJ1-1|.|TRBV6-5
TGTGCCAGCAGACCGGATAGGCCGTACACTGAACCTTTCTTT
CASRPDRPYTEPFF
>TRBD2|TRBJ2-2|.|TRBV6-6
TGTGCCAGCTCCAGCGGGAGGGAAACCGGGGAGCTGTTTTTT
CASSSGRETGELFF
>.|TRBJ1-6|.|TRBV11-2
TGTGCCATCAGCTTAGCAGGCGATAATTCACCCCTCCACTTT
CAISLAGDNSPLHF
>TRBD1|TRBJ1-2|.|TRBV29-1
TGCAGCGTCGCGACAGGGGTCTTATATGGCTACAGCTTC
CSVATGVLYGYSF